The 3 T cell receptor beta chains below were found in one sample sequenced in a study of CD8 T cell repertoires and HIV-1 epitope variants. Their target antigens are unknown. Clones were read by immunoSEQ multiplex PCR, and TCRdb kept only the in-frame ones, dropping some. Of fewer than 3,500 clones listed, 69% are singletons. The sample taken for sequencing was cultured CD8+ T cells derived from PBMCs. These receptors all come from a male donor with HIV.

This clone was detected only a few times. The rearrangement links TRBV9 to TRBJ1-2, with 8 bases fitting TRBD1. The V gene end was trimmed by 6 bases and the J gene end by 5 bases; junction bases not matched to a gene: 3. The CDR3 loop spans 12 amino acids. Germline assignment: CDR1 SGDLS and CDR2 YYNGEE. As DNA, the CDR3 is TGTGCCAGCAACCAGGGGGCTTATGGCTACACCTTC. As protein: CASNQGAYGYTF.

By proportion, this clone is medium-sized. The rearrangement uses TRBV28 and TRBJ2-7; maybe TRBD1 (5 bases). Looked up from germline, CDR1 is MDHEN and CDR2 is SYDVKM. The CDR3 loop spans 15 amino acids. Trimming took off 6 bases at V and 2 bases at J, with 17 bases between the two ends. CDR3 coding DNA: TGTGCCAGCAGCGAATCAATAGGACAAGCCTACGAGCAGTACTTC. This sequence encodes CASSESIGQAYEQYF.

The chain is built from TRBV29-1 and TRBJ1-2; TRBD1 agrees at 9 bases. CDR1 and CDR2 from the germline V gene are SQVTM and ANQGSEA. V shed 6 bases, J shed 2 bases, and the junction held 7 bases outside the gene matches. This CDR3 spans 14 amino acids. Written as DNA, the CDR3 is TGCAGCGTCCTGTCCGGGACAGGGAACTATGGCTACACCTTC. Amino acid sequence: CSVLSGTGNYGYTF.